The clone carrying this T cell receptor beta chain was seen many times. Its cognate antigen is unknown. Regions amplified from RNA transcripts were the TCR beta CDR3 regions. HTBI primers drove first-round RT-PCR of the TCR CDR3. MiXCR was run by TCRdb on the multiplex PCR reads, yielding one entry per CDR3 protein. Of 560,000 or so distinct CDR3 sequences in the sample, around 46% are singletons; the top ten hold approximately 8.2%. Criteria for exclusion of patients were uncontrolled infection, other autoimmune disease, pregnancy or lactation. Each diagnosis drew on symptoms, thyroxine, TRAb, thyroid ultrasound and orbital computed tomography findings. Trimming took 3 bases from V and 1 from J; bases not matched to a gene: 2. The CDR3 totals 14 residues. The germline V gene has CDR1 SQVTM and CDR2 ANQGSEA. This record comes from a study of T cells in Graves' hyperthyroidism and ophthalmopathy. General study results and limits: Blood samples included most of the expanded thyroid clonotypes exceeding 0.001. It was a median around 6 months before onset that the model predicted ophthalmopathy.

The TCR sequence derives from a woman between 18 and 29 years old with Graves' hyperthyroidism. V and J are TRBV29-1 and TRBJ2-2; TRBD2 aligns across 7 bases. Sequenced sample: peripheral blood or thyroid tissue (not recorded which). As DNA, the CDR3 is TGCAGCGTTGAGGAGCGGGGGAACACCGGGGAGCTGTTTTTT. This codes for CSVEERGNTGELFF.